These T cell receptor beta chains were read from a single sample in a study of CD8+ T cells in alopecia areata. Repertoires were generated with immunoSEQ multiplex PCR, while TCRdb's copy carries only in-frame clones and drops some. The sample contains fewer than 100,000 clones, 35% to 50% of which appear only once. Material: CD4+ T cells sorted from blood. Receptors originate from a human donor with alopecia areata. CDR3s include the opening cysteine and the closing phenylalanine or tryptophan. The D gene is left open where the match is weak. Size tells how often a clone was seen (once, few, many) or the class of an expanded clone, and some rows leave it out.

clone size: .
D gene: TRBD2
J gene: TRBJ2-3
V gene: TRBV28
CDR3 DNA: TGTGCCAGCAGTTGGGGACTATTGAACACAGATACGCAGTATTTT
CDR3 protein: CASSWGLLNTDTQYF

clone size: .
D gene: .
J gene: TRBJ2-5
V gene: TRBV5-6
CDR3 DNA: TGTGCCAGCAGCGATGCGGCCCCAGGATGGCAAGAGACCCAGTACTTC
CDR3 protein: CASSDAAPGWQETQYF

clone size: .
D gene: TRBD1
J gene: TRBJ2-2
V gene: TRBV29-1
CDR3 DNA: TGCAGCGGGGGGGACAGGACAAACACCGGGGAGCTGTTTTTT
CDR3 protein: CSGGDRTNTGELFF

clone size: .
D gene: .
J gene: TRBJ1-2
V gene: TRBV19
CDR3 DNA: TGTGCCAGTAGTATTCCTGAGCGGTCCTATGGCTACACCTTC
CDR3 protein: CASSIPERSYGYTF

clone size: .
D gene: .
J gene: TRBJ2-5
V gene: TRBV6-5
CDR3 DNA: TGTGCCAGCAGTTACGGGGAGACCCAGTACTTC
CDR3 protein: CASSYGETQYF

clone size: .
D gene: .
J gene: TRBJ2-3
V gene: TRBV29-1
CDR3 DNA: TGCAGCGTTTCCCCGGGAGCTGGAGATACGCAGTATTTT
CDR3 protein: CSVSPGAGDTQYF

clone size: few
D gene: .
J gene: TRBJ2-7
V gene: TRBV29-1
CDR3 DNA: TGCAGCGTTGTTTCAGGGTCACACGAGCAGTACTTC
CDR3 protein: CSVVSGSHEQYF

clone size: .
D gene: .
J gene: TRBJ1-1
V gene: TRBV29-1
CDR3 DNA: TGCAGCGTTGGCCGACAGGCGGACACTGAAGCTTTCTTT
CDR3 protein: CSVGRQADTEAFF

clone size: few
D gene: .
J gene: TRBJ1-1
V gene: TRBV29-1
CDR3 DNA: TGCAGCGTTGGGGCCTCGAACACTGAAGCTTTCTTT
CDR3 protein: CSVGASNTEAFF

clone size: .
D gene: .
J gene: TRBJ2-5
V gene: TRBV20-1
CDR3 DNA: TGCAGTTTAATCCGGGGAGAGACCCAGTACTTC
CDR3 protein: CSLIRGETQYF

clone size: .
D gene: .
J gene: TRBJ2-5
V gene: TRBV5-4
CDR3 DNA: TGTGCCAGCAGCTTCGGCCCTCGAGAGACCCAGTACTTC
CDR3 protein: CASSFGPRETQYF

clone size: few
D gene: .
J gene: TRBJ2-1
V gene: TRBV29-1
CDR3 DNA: TGCAGCGCCGGTTACAATGAGCAGTTCTTC
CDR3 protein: CSAGYNEQFF

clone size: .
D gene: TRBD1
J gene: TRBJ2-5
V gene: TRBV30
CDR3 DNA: TGTGCCTGGAGTGTGGGACAGATCCAAGAGACCCAGTACTTC
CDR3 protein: CAWSVGQIQETQYF

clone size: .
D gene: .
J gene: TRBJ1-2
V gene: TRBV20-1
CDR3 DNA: TGCAGTGCTAGAGCGGGTCGTGGCTACACCTTC
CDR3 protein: CSARAGRGYTF

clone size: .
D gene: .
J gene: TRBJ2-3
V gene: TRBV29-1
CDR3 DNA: TGCAGCGTTGCTTCCAGGGTAGTAGATACGCAGTATTTT
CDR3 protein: CSVASRVVDTQYF

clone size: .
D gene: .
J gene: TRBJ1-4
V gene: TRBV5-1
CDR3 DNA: TGCGCCAGCAGCCCGGACGGGAAAAATGAAAAACTGTTTTTT
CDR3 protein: CASSPDGKNEKLFF

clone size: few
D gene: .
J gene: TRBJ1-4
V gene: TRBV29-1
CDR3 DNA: TGCAGCGTTCGAGGGGACCTTCTGACGTTTTTT
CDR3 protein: CSVRGDLLTFF

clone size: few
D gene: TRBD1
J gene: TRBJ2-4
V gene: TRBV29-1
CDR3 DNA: TGCAGCGTTGTGACAGGGGCTGAGTCCAAAAACATTCAGTACTTC
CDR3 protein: CSVVTGAESKNIQYF

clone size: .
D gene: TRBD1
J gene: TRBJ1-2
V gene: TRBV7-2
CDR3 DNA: TGTGCCAGCAGCTTAGTGGGGACAGGAGGCTACACCTTC
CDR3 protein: CASSLVGTGGYTF

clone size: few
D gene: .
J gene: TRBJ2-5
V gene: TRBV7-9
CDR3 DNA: TGTGCCAGCAGCTTGGCGGGGAGTGGAGAGACCCAGTACTTC
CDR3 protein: CASSLAGSGETQYF

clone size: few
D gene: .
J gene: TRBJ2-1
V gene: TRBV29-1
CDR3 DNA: TGCAGCGCCGGTCGTCGACTGGCCTACAATGAGCAGTTCTTC
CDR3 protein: CSAGRRLAYNEQFF

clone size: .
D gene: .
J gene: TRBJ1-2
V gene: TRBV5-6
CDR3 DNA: TGTGCCAGCAGCCTCGAGCTAATGGGCTATGGCTACACCTTC
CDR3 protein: CASSLELMGYGYTF